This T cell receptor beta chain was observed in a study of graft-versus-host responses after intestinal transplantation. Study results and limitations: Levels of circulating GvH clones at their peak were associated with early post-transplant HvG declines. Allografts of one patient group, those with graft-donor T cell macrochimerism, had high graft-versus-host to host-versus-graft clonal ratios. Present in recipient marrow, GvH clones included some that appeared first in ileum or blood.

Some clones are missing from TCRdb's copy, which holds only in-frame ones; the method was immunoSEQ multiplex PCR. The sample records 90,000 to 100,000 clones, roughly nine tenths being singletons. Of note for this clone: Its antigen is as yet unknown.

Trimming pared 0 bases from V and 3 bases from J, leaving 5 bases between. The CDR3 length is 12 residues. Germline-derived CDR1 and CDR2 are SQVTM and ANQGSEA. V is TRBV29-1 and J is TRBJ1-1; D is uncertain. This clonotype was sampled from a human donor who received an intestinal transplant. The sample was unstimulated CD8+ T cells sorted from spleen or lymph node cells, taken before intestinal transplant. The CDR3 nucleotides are TGCAGCGTTGAAGAACGGGACACTGAAGCTTTCTTT. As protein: CSVEERDTEAFF.